Below, 28 T cell receptor beta chains from the same sample are listed, as sequenced in a study of cytomegalovirus exposure and HLA in healthy donors. Researchers ran the PCR with 60 Vbeta and 13 Jbeta primers. The method was immunoSEQ multiplex PCR; TCRdb's version includes in-frame clones alone and lacks a portion of them. The sample has around 150,000 clones, 77% seen once. The sequenced sample was PBMCs. These receptors were obtained from a man aged 50 to 60 in good health and CMV-seropositive.

The chain joins TRBV7-9 to TRBJ2-6; D is ambiguous. CDR3 size: 15 residues. Trimming took off 6 bases at V and 3 bases at J, with 12 bases between the two ends. CDR1 is SEHNR, CDR2 FQNEAQ, per germline (reference sequence). The CDR3 here is CASRLSAGGANVLTF. The DNA of the CDR3 is TGTGCCAGCAGGCTGAGCGCTGGTGGGGCCAACGTCCTGACTTTC.

The CDR3 region is CASSGGREAWAFF. CDR3 nucleotides: TGTGCCAGCAGTGGGGGACGGGAGGCGTGGGCTTTCTTT. The gene calls are TRBV7-2 and TRBJ1-1, with a possible D match to TRBD1 (5 bases). Germline V lookup: CDR1 SGHTA, CDR2 FQGNSA. Trimming left V 6 bases short and J 11 bases short, with 19 bases between. CDR3 length: 13 amino acids.

The chain joins TRBV23-1 to TRBJ1-1, with TRBD1 matching over 8 bases. TRBV23-1 is an ORF, with its function uncertain. CDR3 length: 19 residues. V lost 6 bases and J lost 0; bases outside the gene matches: 18. The CDR3 is CASSHRLWTGSHMNTEAFF. CDR3 coding DNA: TGCGCCAGCAGCCACAGGCTTTGGACAGGGAGTCATATGAACACTGAAGCTTTCTTT.

The chain links TRBV19 to TRBJ2-7, with 11 bases matching TRBD1. Losses at the gene ends were 1 base for V and 3 bases for J; bases not matched to a gene: 14. Germline loops: CDR1 LNHDA, CDR2 SQIVND (reference sequence). CDR3 size: 19 residues. CDR3 sequence reads: CASSIGGTGGMATNYEQYF. The CDR3 region has the DNA TGTGCCAGTAGTATAGGGGGGACAGGGGGTATGGCGACCAACTACGAGCAGTACTTC.

The genes are TRBV10-1 and TRBJ2-6, with 9 bases identical to TRBD1. CDR1 WNHNN and CDR2 SYGVQD come from the germline V gene (reference sequence). Trimming at V came to 5 bases and at J to 4 bases, leaving 18 bases not matched to a gene. There are 20 residues in the CDR3. The CDR3 DNA sequence: TGCGCCAGCAGTCCACAGAACCCGGACAGGGGAGTCACCGGGGCCAACGTCCTGACTTTC. Amino acid sequence: CASSPQNPDRGVTGANVLTF.

This chain connects TRBV18 to TRBJ1-3; the D gene is possibly TRBD1 (5 bases). This CDR3 comprises 15 residues. Trimming removed 2 bases at V and 3 bases at J, with 11 bases between. Germline V gene lookup returns CDR1 KGHSH and CDR2 LQKENI. The CDR3 sequence: CASSPGRAIGNTIYF. As DNA, the CDR3 is TGTGCCAGCTCACCAGGCAGGGCCATTGGAAACACCATATATTTT.

This chain joins TRBV2 and TRBJ1-5; D is ambiguous. The CDR3 runs to 14 residues. Germline V gene data show CDR1 as SNHLY and CDR2 as FYNNEI. The V end lost 4 bases, the J end lost 7 bases, and 14 bases lay between the germline ends. This chain's CDR3 is CASSGPAGRQPQHF. As DNA, the CDR3 is TGTGCCAGCAGTGGGCCAGCGGGGAGACAGCCCCAGCATTTT.

This clone has a single count. This chain uses TRBV9 with TRBJ2-2, with 11 bases aligning to TRBD2. With V trimmed by 4 bases and J by 5 bases, 1 base remained unmatched. The germline gives CDR1 SGDLS, CDR2 YYNGEE. CDR3 size: 14 residues. The CDR3 loop reads CASSPSGGTGELFF. The CDR3 nucleotides read TGTGCCAGCAGCCCTAGCGGGGGGACCGGGGAGCTGTTTTTT.

The V and J genes are TRBV9 and TRBJ2-3, with a tentative D call TRBD1 (5 bases). Germline assignment: CDR1 SGDLS and CDR2 YYNGEE. V was trimmed by 0 bases and J by 0 bases, leaving 8 bases between them. This CDR3 is 15 amino acids long. Written as DNA, the CDR3 is TGTGCCAGCAGCGTAGAGGGGCTCAGCACAGATACGCAGTATTTT. It specifies CASSVEGLSTDTQYF.

V and J are TRBV21-1 and TRBJ1-5; the table's TRBD1 call for D was not verified on the DNA. TRBV21-1 is deemed a pseudogene. This CDR3 has 16 residues. This CDR3 reads CASSPAKQGVNQPQHF. The CDR3 nucleotides are TGTGCCAGCAGCCCCGCGAAACAGGGAGTCAATCAGCCCCAGCATTTT.

The chain is built from TRBV5-5 and TRBJ2-5; maybe TRBD1 (6 bases). Between the trimmed V and J ends, which lost 4 bases and 6 bases, there was a span of 13 bases. Looked up from germline, CDR1 is SGHKS and CDR2 is YYEKEE (reference sequence). CDR3 length: 13 amino acids. CDR3 sequence: CASSLTGPQTQYF. The CDR3 DNA is TGTGCCAGCAGCCTAACAGGGCCACAGACCCAGTACTTC.

This sequence joins TRBV10-1 and TRBJ2-3, with 8 bases lining up with TRBD2. Germline CDR1 and CDR2: WNHNN and SYGVQD (reference sequence). The CDR3 spans 14 residues. Germline trimming cut 10 bases from V and 8 bases from J; bases unmatched to any gene: 14. The CDR3 DNA reads as TGCGCCACCTCCGGGGGGGCCGTGGGTGGTACGCAGTATTTT. It is translated as CATSGGAVGGTQYF.

V and J are TRBV19 and TRBJ2-1; a possible D gene is TRBD1 (6 bases). CDR3 length: 15 residues. Trimming shortened V by 7 bases and J by 2 bases, and 15 bases separated the two germline ends. CDR1 LNHDA and CDR2 SQIVND come from the germline V gene (reference sequence). In DNA form, the CDR3 reads TGTGCCAGTACCCCCTTTTGGGACACCTACAATGAGCAGTTCTTC. Translation: CASTPFWDTYNEQFF.

This clone has a handful of counts. This sequence joins TRBV5-5 and TRBJ2-6; D may be TRBD2 (5 bases). V was pared by 4 bases and J by 4 bases, with 15 bases between. Germline CDR1 SGHKS, CDR2 YYEKEE (reference sequence). The CDR3 has 16 residues. This CDR3 reads CASSRGSVAGANVLTF. The CDR3 DNA reads as TGTGCCAGCAGCCGGGGATCTGTGGCCGGGGCCAACGTCCTGACTTTC.

The CDR3 nucleotides are TGTGCCAGCACGGATTCGGGGAGTTTAGACTATGGCTACACCTTC. This codes for CASTDSGSLDYGYTF. The chain recombines TRBV6-1 with TRBJ1-2; D is ambiguous. CDR1 and CDR2 (germline): MNHNS, SASEGT. This CDR3 region has 15 residues. V was pared by 7 bases and J by 3 bases, with 18 bases between.

The rearrangement uses TRBV6-4 and TRBJ1-5; D not resolved. The CDR3 sequence is 13 residues long. Between the trimmed V and J ends, which lost 6 bases and 3 bases, there was a span of 9 bases. The germline gives CDR1 MRHNA, CDR2 SNTAGT. The chain's CDR3 is CASRADLNQPQHF. Here the CDR3 DNA reads TGTGCCAGCAGGGCAGATCTCAATCAGCCCCAGCATTTT.

The chain carries TRBV7-6 and TRBJ1-4; TRBD1 matches 7 bases. Germline V gene lookup returns CDR1 SGHVS and CDR2 FNYEAQ. The CDR3 is 17 amino acids. Unmatched junction bases numbered 9, after V lost 1 base and J lost 4 bases. CDR3 bases: TGTGCCAGCAGCTTAGGGCCCGGGACAGAAGTTAATGAAAAACTGTTTTTT. Translation gives CASSLGPGTEVNEKLFF.

This clone has a handful of counts. The chain has TRBV15 and TRBJ2-2, with a possible D match to TRBD2 (7 bases). The CDR3 totals 16 residues. Germline V gene data show CDR1 as LNHNV and CDR2 as YYDKDF (reference sequence). Trimming cost V 9 bases and J 4 bases, with 21 bases left between them. The CDR3 region is CATVMGGRRSTGELFF. The CDR3 DNA is TGTGCCACGGTTATGGGGGGGCGGCGGAGCACCGGGGAGCTGTTTTTT. Combining the CDR3 with reference TRBV15 and TRBJ2-2 gives the whole variable domain DAMVIQNPRYQVTQFGKPVTLSCSQTLNHNVMYWYQQKSSQAPKLLFHYYDKDFNNEADTPDNFQSRRPNTSFCFLDIRSPGLGDTAMYLCATVMGGRRSTGELFFGEGSRLTVL.

CDR3 protein: CASSLALGPYNSPLHF. CDR3 DNA: TGTGCCAGCAGCTTAGCGCTGGGGCCCTATAATTCACCCCTCCACTTT. This rearrangement joins TRBV7-6 to TRBJ1-6; tentative D call: TRBD1 (5 bases). Trimming took 0 bases from V and 2 from J, leaving 8 bases between them. CDR3 size: 16 residues. Looked up from germline, CDR1 is SGHVS and CDR2 is FNYEAQ.

The chain carries TRBV7-9 and TRBJ2-1; TRBD1 aligns across 9 bases. Germline trimming cut 1 base from V and 6 bases from J; bases unmatched to any gene: 1. CDR3 size: 14 residues. Germline V lookup: CDR1 SEHNR, CDR2 FQNEAQ (reference sequence). CDR3 DNA sequence: TGTGCCAGCAGCTTAGGGGACAGGGCCAATGAGCAGTTCTTC. It codes for CASSLGDRANEQFF.

The V call is TRBV7-9, the J call TRBJ2-5; D is perhaps TRBD1 (6 bases). CDR1 and CDR2 (germline): SEHNR, FQNEAQ (reference sequence). V was cut by 3 bases and J by 4 bases, with 12 bases left in between. This CDR3 has 14 amino acids. CDR3 amino acids: CASSFTGPRETQYF. CDR3 nucleotide sequence: TGTGCCAGCAGCTTTACAGGGCCCCGAGAGACCCAGTACTTC.

With respect to this clone: Other nucleotide sequences from this sample produce the same CDR3. The V and J genes are TRBV10-3 and TRBJ1-5; tentative D call: TRBD1 (5 bases). V gave up 5 bases and J gave up 4 bases, with 6 bases separating them. From germline, CDR1 is ENHRY and CDR2 SYGVKD. This CDR3 has 12 amino acids. CDR3 in amino acids: CAISPGNQPQHF. The CDR3 DNA reads as TGTGCCATCAGTCCAGGGAATCAGCCCCAGCATTTT.

The chain carries TRBV21-1 and TRBJ1-5. TRBV21-1 has pseudogene status. The CDR3 sequence is 15 residues long. CDR3 in DNA: TGTGCCAGCAGCAAAGGAGGAGATAGCAATCAGCCCCAGCATTTT. Translation gives CASSKGGDSNQPQHF.

The gene calls are TRBV6-6 and TRBJ2-2, with D perhaps matching TRBD1 (6 bases). This CDR3 contains 14 residues. Trimming removed 6 bases from V and 4 bases from J, with 12 bases in between. CDR1 is MNHNY and CDR2 is SVGAGI in the germline V gene (reference sequence). The CDR3 reads CASSPQGFTGELFF. In DNA form, the CDR3 reads TGTGCCAGCAGCCCTCAGGGGTTCACCGGGGAGCTGTTTTTT.

The chain links TRBV4-3 to TRBJ2-7; D is possibly TRBD2 (6 bases). Trimming cost V 4 bases and J 0 bases, with 16 bases left between them. The CDR3 sequence is 16 residues long. Germline-derived CDR1 and CDR2 are LGHNA and YSLEER. CDR3 sequence reads: CASSRNAGQSSYEQYF. Written as DNA, the CDR3 is TGCGCCAGCAGCCGCAATGCGGGGCAGAGCTCCTACGAGCAGTACTTC.

The V gene is TRBV5-1, the J gene TRBJ1-1; a weak D match, TRBD1 (6 bases). V lost 0 bases and J 9 bases, leaving 12 bases between the germline ends. This CDR3 spans 13 amino acids. From germline, CDR1 is SGHRS and CDR2 YFSETQ. CDR3 amino acids: CASSLVGGHKAFF. The CDR3 DNA reads as TGCGCCAGCAGCTTGGTGGGGGGGCACAAAGCTTTCTTT.

This chain connects TRBV10-2 to TRBJ2-1; 7 nucleotides agree with TRBD1. With V trimmed by 7 bases and J by 3 bases, 6 bases remained unmatched. Germline V lookup: CDR1 WSHSY, CDR2 SAAADI. The CDR3 has 14 amino acids. Written as DNA, the CDR3 is TGCGCCAGCACGGGACAGACACACTACAATGAGCAGTTCTTC. It is translated as CASTGQTHYNEQFF.

The V and J genes are TRBV10-3 and TRBJ2-5, with 8 positions matching TRBD2. CDR1 is ENHRY and CDR2 is SYGVKD in the germline V gene. This CDR3 is built from 13 residues. Trimming cost V 10 bases and J 5 bases; bases outside gene matches: 9. The CDR3 region is CATTPRGGETQYF. In DNA form, the CDR3 reads TGTGCCACGACTCCTCGGGGGGGGGAGACCCAGTACTTC.